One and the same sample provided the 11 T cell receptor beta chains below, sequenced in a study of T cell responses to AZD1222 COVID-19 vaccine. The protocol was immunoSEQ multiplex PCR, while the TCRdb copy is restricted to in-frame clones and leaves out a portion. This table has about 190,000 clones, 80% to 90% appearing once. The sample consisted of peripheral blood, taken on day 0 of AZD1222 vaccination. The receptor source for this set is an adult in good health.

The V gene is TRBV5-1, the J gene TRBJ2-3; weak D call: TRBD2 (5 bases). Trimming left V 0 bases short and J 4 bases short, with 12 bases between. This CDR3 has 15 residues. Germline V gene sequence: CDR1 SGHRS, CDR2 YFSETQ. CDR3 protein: CASSLGGVSADTQYF. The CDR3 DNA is TGCGCCAGCAGCTTGGGGGGAGTTAGCGCAGATACGCAGTATTTT.

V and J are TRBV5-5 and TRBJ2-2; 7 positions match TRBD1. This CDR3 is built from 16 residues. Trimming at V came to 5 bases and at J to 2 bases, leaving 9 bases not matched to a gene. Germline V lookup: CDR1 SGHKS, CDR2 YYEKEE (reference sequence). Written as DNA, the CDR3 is TGTGCCAGCAGACGACAGGGTCAACTAAACACCGGGGAGCTGTTTTTT. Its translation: CASRRQGQLNTGELFF.

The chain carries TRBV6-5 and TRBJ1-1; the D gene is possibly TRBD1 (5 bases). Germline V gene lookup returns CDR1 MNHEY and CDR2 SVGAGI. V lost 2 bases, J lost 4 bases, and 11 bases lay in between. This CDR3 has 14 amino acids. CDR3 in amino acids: CASSYDSGLTEAFF. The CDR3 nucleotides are TGTGCCAGCAGTTACGATTCAGGGCTCACTGAAGCTTTCTTT.

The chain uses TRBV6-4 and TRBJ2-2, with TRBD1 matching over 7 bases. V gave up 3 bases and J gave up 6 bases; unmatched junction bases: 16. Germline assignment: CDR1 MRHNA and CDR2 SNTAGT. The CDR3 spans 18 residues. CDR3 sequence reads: CASSDHGDSQRMSGELFF. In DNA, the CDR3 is TGTGCCAGCAGTGATCACGGGGACAGCCAAAGGATGTCCGGGGAGCTGTTTTTT.

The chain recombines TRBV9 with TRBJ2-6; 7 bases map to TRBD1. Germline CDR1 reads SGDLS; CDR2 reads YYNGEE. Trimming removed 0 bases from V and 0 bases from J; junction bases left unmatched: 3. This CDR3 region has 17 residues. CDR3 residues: CASSVEQGVSGANVLTF. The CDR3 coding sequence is TGTGCCAGCAGCGTAGAGCAGGGGGTCTCTGGGGCCAACGTCCTGACTTTC.

The CDR3 region is CASSERGQGIEQFF. CDR3 in DNA: TGCGCCAGCAGTGAGCGGGGACAGGGGATTGAGCAGTTCTTC. The chain couples TRBV10-2 to TRBJ2-1; 10 bases map to TRBD1. This CDR3 has 14 residues. Per germline, CDR1 WSHSY and CDR2 SAAADI. J gave up 9 bases and V 2 bases, and 4 bases lay outside the gene matches.

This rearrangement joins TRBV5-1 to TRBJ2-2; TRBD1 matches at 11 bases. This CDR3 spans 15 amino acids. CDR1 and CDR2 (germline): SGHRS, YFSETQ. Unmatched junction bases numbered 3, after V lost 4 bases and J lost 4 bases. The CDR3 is CASSAGTGGTGELFF. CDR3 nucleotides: TGCGCCAGCAGCGCTGGGACAGGGGGCACCGGGGAGCTGTTTTTT.

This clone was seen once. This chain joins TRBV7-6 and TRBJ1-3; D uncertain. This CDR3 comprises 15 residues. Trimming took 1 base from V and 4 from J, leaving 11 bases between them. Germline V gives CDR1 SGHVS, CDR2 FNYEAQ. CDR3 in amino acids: CASSLGPDSGNTIYF. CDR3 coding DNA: TGTGCCAGCAGCTTAGGTCCCGACTCCGGAAACACCATATATTTT.

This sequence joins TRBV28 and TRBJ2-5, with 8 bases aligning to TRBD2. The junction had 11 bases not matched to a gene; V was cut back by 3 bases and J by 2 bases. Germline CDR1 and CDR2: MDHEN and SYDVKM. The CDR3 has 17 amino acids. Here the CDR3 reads CASSFLGLAETQETQYF. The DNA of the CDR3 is TGTGCCAGCAGTTTCCTTGGACTAGCAGAGACACAAGAGACCCAGTACTTC. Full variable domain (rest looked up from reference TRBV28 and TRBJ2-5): DVKVTQSSRYLVKRTGEKVFLECVQDMDHENMFWYRQDPGLGLRLIYFSYDVKMKEKGDIPEGYSVSREKKERFSLILESASTNQTSMYLCASSFLGLAETQETQYFGPGTRLLVL.

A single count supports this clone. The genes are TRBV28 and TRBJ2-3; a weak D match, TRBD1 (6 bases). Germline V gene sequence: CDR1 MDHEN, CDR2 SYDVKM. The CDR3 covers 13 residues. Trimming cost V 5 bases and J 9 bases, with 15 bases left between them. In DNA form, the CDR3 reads TGTGCCAGCAGTCCTGCTGACAGGCTAACGCAGTATTTT. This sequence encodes CASSPADRLTQYF.

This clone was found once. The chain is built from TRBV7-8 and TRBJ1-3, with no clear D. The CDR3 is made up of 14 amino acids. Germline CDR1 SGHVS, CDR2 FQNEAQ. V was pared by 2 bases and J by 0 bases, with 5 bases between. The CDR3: CASSLYTSGNTIYF. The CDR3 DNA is TGTGCCAGCAGCTTATATACCTCTGGAAACACCATATATTTT.